This TCR beta chain was sequenced in a study of immune heterogeneity within non-small cell lung tumors. TCR beta CDR3 amplification used multiplex PCR with 32 V and 13 J primers. TCRdb passed the multiplex PCR reads through MiXCR, listing each CDR3 protein once. The table lists some 11,000 distinct CDR3 sequences, roughly a fifth of them singletons. TCRs were amplified from around 660 ng gDNA of bulk tumor per sample. Biopsies, several per primary tumor and spaced far apart, were collected during surgery. With untreated, newly diagnosed non-small cell lung cancer, the patients went on to undergo curative surgery. This clonotype is medium-sized (0.01 to 0.1%) within its sample. The CDR3 loop spans 19 amino acids. Germline trimming cut 5 bases from V and 3 bases from J; bases unmatched to any gene: 21. Germline-derived CDR1 and CDR2 are MNHNS and SASEGT.

The rearrangement joins TRBV6-1 to TRBJ2-7; 8 nucleotides match TRBD1. Specimen: lung tumor tissue. The receptor comes from a man in his sixties with non-small cell lung cancer. CDR3 coding DNA: TGTGCCAGCAGTTATACGCGGGCAGGGGGCGAGGAACCTGACTACGAGCAGTACTTC. Protein: CASSYTRAGGEEPDYEQYF.